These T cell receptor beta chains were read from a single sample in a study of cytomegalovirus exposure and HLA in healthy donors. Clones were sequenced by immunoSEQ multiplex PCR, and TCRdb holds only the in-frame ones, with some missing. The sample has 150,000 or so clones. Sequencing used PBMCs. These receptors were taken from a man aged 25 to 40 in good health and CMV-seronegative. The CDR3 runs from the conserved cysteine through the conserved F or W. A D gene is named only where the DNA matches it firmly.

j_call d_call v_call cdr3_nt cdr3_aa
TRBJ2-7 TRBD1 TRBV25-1 TGTGCCAGCAGTGAATTCGGGGCAGGGGGCGGTTACGAGCAGTACTTC CASSEFGAGGGYEQYF
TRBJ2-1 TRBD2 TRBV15 TGTGCCACCAGCATGGGACTAGCGGAATTCAATGAGCAGTTCTTC CATSMGLAEFNEQFF
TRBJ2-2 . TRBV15 TGTGCCACCACCCTCTGGACTCTTGGGGCCGGGGAGCTGTTTTTT CATTLWTLGAGELFF
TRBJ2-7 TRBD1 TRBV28 TGTGCCAGCAGGCAAAAACACAGGGGCTACGAGCAGTACTTC CASRQKHRGYEQYF
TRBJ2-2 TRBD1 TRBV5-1 TGCGCCAGCAGCTTGCAGGGGGCGAACACCGGGGAGCTGTTTTTT CASSLQGANTGELFF
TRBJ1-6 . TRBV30 TGTGCCTGGAGTGAAGGGGAATCACCCCTCCACTTT CAWSEGESPLHF
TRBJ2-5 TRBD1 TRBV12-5 TGTGCTAGTGGTTTTCCGGGACAGGGGCTCCGGAGGCAAGAGACCCAGTACTTC CASGFPGQGLRRQETQYF
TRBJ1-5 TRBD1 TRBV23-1 TGCGCCAGCAGTCAATCTAAGACAGGGCAGGGAAATCAGCCCCAGCATTTT CASSQSKTGQGNQPQHF
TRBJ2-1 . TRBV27 TGTGCCAGCAGTTTAATGGTGGGCCCGAGGGATGAGCAGTTCTTC CASSLMVGPRDEQFF
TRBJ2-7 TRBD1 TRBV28 TGTGCCAGCAGTTTGGACAGGCCCTACGAGCAGTACTTC CASSLDRPYEQYF
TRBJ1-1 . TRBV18 TGTGCCAGCTCGCCGCAGGAGGGCCGAGGCACTGAAGCTTTCTTT CASSPQEGRGTEAFF
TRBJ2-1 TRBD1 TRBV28 TGTGCCAGCAGTTTTTACCCAGCCGGGACAGGGGGGAATGAGCAGTTCTTC CASSFYPAGTGGNEQFF
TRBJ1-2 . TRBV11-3 TGTGCCAGCAGCTTAATCCCGAAGCGCTATGGCTACACCTTC CASSLIPKRYGYTF
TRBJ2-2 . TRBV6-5 TGTGCCAGTAAATGGACAGCGGGGACCGGGGAGCTGTTTTTT CASKWTAGTGELFF
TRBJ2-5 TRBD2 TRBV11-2 TGTGCCAGCAGCGTGGGACTAGCGGGAGAGACCCAGTACTTC CASSVGLAGETQYF
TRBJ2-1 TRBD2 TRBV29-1 TGCAGCCTTGGACTAACTAGCGGGGTAGGAGAGCAGTTCTTC CSLGLTSGVGEQFF
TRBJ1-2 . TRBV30 TGTGCCTGGACCCCCCAGGGTAACTATGGCTACACCTTC CAWTPQGNYGYTF
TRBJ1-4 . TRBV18 TGTGCCAGCTCAAACCGGGAGCAGGGTAATGAAAAACTGTTTTTT CASSNREQGNEKLFF
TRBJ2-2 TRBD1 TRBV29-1 TGCAGCTCGGGACAGGGTAACACCGGGGAGCTGTTTTTT CSSGQGNTGELFF
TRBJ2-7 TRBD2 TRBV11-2 TGTGCCAGCAGCTTAGGACTAGCGGGACGGGGCCCCCTCGAGCAGTACTTC CASSLGLAGRGPLEQYF
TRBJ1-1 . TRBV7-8 TGTGCCAGCAGCTTATATTACAGGGAAACGAACACTGAAGCTTTCTTT CASSLYYRETNTEAFF
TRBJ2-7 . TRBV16 TGTGCCAGCAGCCCAGTACGAAGCTCCTACGAGCAGTACTTC CASSPVRSSYEQYF
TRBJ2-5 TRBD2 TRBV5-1 TGCGCCAGCGGTCCTGGACTAGCGGCACAAGAGACCCAGTACTTC CASGPGLAAQETQYF
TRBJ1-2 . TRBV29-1 TGCAGCGGGGAACACACGGGGGTTCATGGCTACACCTTC CSGEHTGVHGYTF
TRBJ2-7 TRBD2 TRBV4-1 TGCGCCAGCAGCCAAGCGGGGGGGGCAGCCTACGAGCAGTACTTC CASSQAGGAAYEQYF
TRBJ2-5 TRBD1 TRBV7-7 TGTGCCAGCAGCTCACGAAGTGAGGGGGCCGGAGAGACCCAGTACTTC CASSSRSEGAGETQYF
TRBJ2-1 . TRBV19 TGTGCCAGTAGTATAATGCAGGAGCAGTTCTTC CASSIMQEQFF
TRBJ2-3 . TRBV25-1 TGTGCCAGCAGTGATGGGAGGAGCACAGATACGCAGTATTTT CASSDGRSTDTQYF
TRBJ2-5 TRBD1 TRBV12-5 TGTGCTAGTGGCCGCGGGACAGGGGTCGGAGAGACCCAGTACTTC CASGRGTGVGETQYF
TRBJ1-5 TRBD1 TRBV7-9 TGTGCCAGCAGCCCCCGGACAGGGGGCCAGCCCCAGCATTTT CASSPRTGGQPQHF
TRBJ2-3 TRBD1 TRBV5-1 TGCGCCAGCAGCCTCATCCACAGGGGAAGCGCAGATACGCAGTATTTT CASSLIHRGSADTQYF
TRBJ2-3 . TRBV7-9 TGTGCCAGCAGCTTAGCGTCCTATAGCACAGATACGCAGTATTTT CASSLASYSTDTQYF
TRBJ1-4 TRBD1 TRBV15 TGTGCCACCAGCATTTCTAGAGGGGGACAGGGAGGAAAACTGTTTTTT CATSISRGGQGGKLFF
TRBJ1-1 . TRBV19 TGTGCCAGTAGTATAATCCGGGGGGCCCGGGGCACTGAAGCTTTCTTT CASSIIRGARGTEAFF
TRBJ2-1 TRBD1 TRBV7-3 TGTGCCAGCAGCCCAATGACAGGGGGCAATGAGCAGTTCTTC CASSPMTGGNEQFF
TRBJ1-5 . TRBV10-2 TGCGCCAGCAGTGTGGGCAACGTAGTCAATCAGCCCCAGCATTTT CASSVGNVVNQPQHF
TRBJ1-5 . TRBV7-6 TGTGCCAGCAGCTTCCAACAGGGAGGGAATCAGCCCCAGCATTTT CASSFQQGGNQPQHF
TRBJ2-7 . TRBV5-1 TGCGCCAGCAGCTTGAACGGAGCCTACGAGCAGTACTTC CASSLNGAYEQYF
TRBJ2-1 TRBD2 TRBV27 TGTGCCGCGGCGACTAGCGGGAGAGTCCACCTTGGTGAGCAGTTCTTC CAAATSGRVHLGEQFF
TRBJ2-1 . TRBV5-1 TGCGCCAGCAGCGCCCAGGCGGGTCTTAATGCTGAGCAGTTCTTC CASSAQAGLNAEQFF